This T cell receptor beta chain was obtained from a study of cytomegalovirus exposure and HLA in healthy donors. With respect to this clone: The antigen remains undetermined.

Study-wide points: Both high specificity and high sensitivity reportedly marked the classifier's diagnosis of cytomegalovirus status.

Vbeta (60) and Jbeta (13) primers were used in the PCR. Libraries were prepared by immunoSEQ multiplex PCR; TCRdb keeps only in-frame clonotypes and omits some of them. This table holds around 210,000 clones, around 80% found once. V gave up 8 bases and J gave up 7 bases, with 12 bases separating them. Germline CDR1 reads MNHEY; CDR2 reads SVGAGI. The CDR3 runs to 12 residues. Sequences were obtained from PBMCs. This clonotype originated in a boy younger than 18 in good health and CMV-seronegative. V usage is TRBV6-5 and J usage is TRBJ2-1; D possibly corresponds to TRBD2 (6 bases). Written as DNA, the CDR3 is TGTGCCAGCTGGGGGGTAGAGAATGAGCAGTTCTTC. It specifies CASWGVENEQFF.